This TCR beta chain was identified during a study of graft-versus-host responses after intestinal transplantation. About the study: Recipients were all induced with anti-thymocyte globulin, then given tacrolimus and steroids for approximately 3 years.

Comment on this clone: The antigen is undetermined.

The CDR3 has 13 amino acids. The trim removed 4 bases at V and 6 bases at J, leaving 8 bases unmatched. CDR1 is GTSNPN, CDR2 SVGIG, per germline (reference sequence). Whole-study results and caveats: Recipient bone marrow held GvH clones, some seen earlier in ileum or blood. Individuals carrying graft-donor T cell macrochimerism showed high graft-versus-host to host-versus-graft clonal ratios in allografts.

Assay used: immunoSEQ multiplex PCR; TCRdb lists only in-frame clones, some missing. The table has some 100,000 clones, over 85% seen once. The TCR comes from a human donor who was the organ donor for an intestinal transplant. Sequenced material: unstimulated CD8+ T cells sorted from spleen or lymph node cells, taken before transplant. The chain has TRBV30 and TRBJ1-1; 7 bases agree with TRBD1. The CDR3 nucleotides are TGTGCCTGGACCGGGGACAGAGGGCCTGAAGCTTTCTTT. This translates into CAWTGDRGPEAFF. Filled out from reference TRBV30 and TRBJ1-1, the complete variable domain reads SQTIHQWPATLVQPVGSPLSLECTVEGTSNPNLYWYRQAAGRGLQLLFYSVGIGQISSEVPQNLSASRPQDRQFILSSKKLLLSDSGFYLCAWTGDRGPEAFFGQGTRLTVV.